Each of the 11 T cell receptor beta chains below was sequenced from the same sample in a study of T cell changes during pregnancy in multiple sclerosis. TCRdb keeps only in-frame clones here, not all; method: immunoSEQ multiplex PCR. The sample holds about 32,000 clones; roughly nine tenths are singletons and the top ten take less than 6%. Sequencing was performed on CD8+ T cells from peripheral blood mononuclear cells, taken in the first trimester of pregnancy. The receptors were gathered from a female donor with multiple sclerosis, enrolled in a pregnancy study.

The chain carries TRBV6-1 and TRBJ2-1; tentatively, D is TRBD2 (5 bases). This CDR3 comprises 13 residues. The germline gives CDR1 MNHNS, CDR2 SASEGT. V was pared by 1 base and J by 8 bases, with 9 bases between. This CDR3 reads CASSEERGDEQFF. Here the CDR3 DNA reads TGTGCCAGCAGTGAAGAACGGGGTGATGAGCAGTTCTTC.

The rearrangement joins TRBV27 to TRBJ2-3, with a weak D call TRBD1 (6 bases). Germline V gene data show CDR1 as MNHEY and CDR2 as SMNVEV (reference sequence). V was clipped by 4 bases and J by 2 bases, with 16 bases between them. There are 16 residues in the CDR3. CDR3 protein: CASSSGTGPPTDTQYF. CDR3 bases: TGTGCCAGCAGTTCTGGTACAGGGCCCCCCACAGATACGCAGTATTTT.

V usage is TRBV5-4 and J usage is TRBJ2-7, with a weak D call TRBD1 (6 bases). The ends were cut back, 0 bases at V and 3 bases at J, with 10 bases in the middle. Germline CDR1 and CDR2: SGHNT and YYREEE (reference sequence). The CDR3 spans 14 residues. The CDR3 region has the DNA TGTGCCAGCAGCTTGGACAGGGCGAACTACGAGCAGTACTTC. It yields the protein CASSLDRANYEQYF.

The chain is built from TRBV29-1 and TRBJ2-1; TRBD2 agrees at 10 bases. CDR1 is SQVTM, CDR2 ANQGSEA, per germline. There are 16 residues in the CDR3. V dropped 1 base and J dropped 0; count of bases not matched to a gene: 3. The CDR3 coding sequence is TGCAGCGTTGAAGGTTCTAGCGGGAGCTCCTACAATGAGCAGTTCTTC. Translating it yields CSVEGSSGSSYNEQFF.

The V gene is TRBV5-6, the J gene TRBJ2-1, with a tentative D call TRBD2 (7 bases). From germline, CDR1 is SGHDT and CDR2 YYEEEE. V was cut by 2 bases and J by 8 bases, with 17 bases left in between. The CDR3 is 15 amino acids. CDR3 in amino acids: CASSFGGGPRDEQFF. The CDR3 nucleotides read TGTGCCAGCAGCTTTGGGGGGGGCCCCCGGGATGAGCAGTTCTTC.

The V and J genes are TRBV25-1 and TRBJ2-1; tentative D call: TRBD1 (7 bases). V was pared by 4 bases and J by 9 bases, with 16 bases between. This CDR3 is 14 amino acids long. Germline V CDR1 and CDR2: MGHDK, SYGVNS. The CDR3 protein is CASSGHSQGGEQFF. CDR3 in DNA: TGTGCCAGCAGTGGACACTCGCAGGGGGGTGAGCAGTTCTTC. Full variable domain (rest looked up from reference TRBV25-1 and TRBJ2-1): EADIYQTPRYLVIGTGKKITLECSQTMGHDKMYWYQQDPGMELHLIHYSYGVNSTEKGDLSSESTVSRIRTEHFPLTLESARPSHTSQYLCASSGHSQGGEQFFGPGTRLTVL.

The chain carries TRBV7-2 and TRBJ1-5, with D tentatively TRBD1 (6 bases). The germline V and J ends were trimmed by 4 bases and 9 bases, with 16 bases remaining between them. This CDR3 spans 14 amino acids. Germline CDR1 is SGHTA and CDR2 is FQGNSA. DNA for the CDR3: TGTGCCAGCAGCTCCCGGGGGGGCCAGAGGCCCCAGCATTTT. It specifies CASSSRGGQRPQHF.

The chain uses TRBV4-1 and TRBJ2-1, with a tentative D call TRBD2 (6 bases). The CDR3 totals 15 residues. Deletions cut 7 bases from V and 7 bases from J, with 20 bases between. Germline V gene lookup returns CDR1 MGHRA and CDR2 YSYEKL. In nucleotides, the CDR3 is TGCGCCAGCACGATCCTGGGGGACTCGGGGAATGAGCAGTTCTTC. Its translation is CASTILGDSGNEQFF.

The gene calls are TRBV28 and TRBJ2-7; TRBD1 matches at 9 bases. After removal of 7 bases from V and 4 bases from J, the junction contained 5 bases not matched to a gene. Germline V CDR1 and CDR2: MDHEN, SYDVKM. The CDR3 is made up of 13 amino acids. CDR3: CASTKQGAYEQYF. In DNA, the CDR3 is TGTGCCAGCACCAAACAGGGGGCGTACGAGCAGTACTTC.

The chain links TRBV25-1 to TRBJ2-7; D is perhaps TRBD1 (6 bases). The CDR3 is 13 residues long. Trimming pared 1 base from V and 6 bases from J, leaving 10 bases between. Germline CDR1 and CDR2: MGHDK and SYGVNS. CDR3 in amino acids: CASSESGTPEQYF. CDR3 in DNA: TGTGCCAGCAGTGAATCCGGGACACCCGAGCAGTACTTC.

This chain links TRBV11-2 with TRBJ1-2; 10 nucleotides line up with TRBD1. The J segment lost 3 bases and the V segment lost 6 bases, leaving 10 bases of the junction unmatched. CDR1 is SGHAT and CDR2 is FQNNGV in the germline V gene. The CDR3 extends over 16 amino acids. CDR3 sequence reads: CASSPGQGYNYYGYTF. In DNA form, the CDR3 reads TGTGCCAGCAGTCCGGGACAGGGGTACAACTACTATGGCTACACCTTC. The full variable domain, its missing parts supplied by reference TRBV11-2 and TRBJ1-2, is EAGVAQSPRYKIIEKRQSVAFWCNPISGHATLYWYQQILGQGPKLLIQFQNNGVVDDSQLPKDRFSAERLKGVDSTLKIQPAKLEDSAVYLCASSPGQGYNYYGYTFGSGTRLTVV.